The present TCR beta chain was sequenced within a study of control samples from healthy donors and cancer patients. J lost 2 bases, V lost 6 bases, and 8 bases had no gene match. Germline lookup yields CDR1 WSHSY and CDR2 SAAADI. The CDR3 covers 15 residues. Profiled with immunoSEQ multiplex PCR; TCRdb holds only in-frame clones, not every one. The sample includes over 120,000 clones, around 90% of them seen just once. The receptor was derived from a man younger than 45 in good health. This rearrangement joins TRBV10-2 to TRBJ2-7; TRBD2 aligns across 9 bases. The specimen sequenced was blood. CDR3 coding DNA: TGCGCCAGCAGAATACTAGCGGGCGCTACCTACGAGCAGTACTTC. Its protein is CASRILAGATYEQYF.